What follows is one TCR beta chain and its context. This CDR3 is also generated by other DNA sequences in the sample. Some clones are missing from TCRdb's copy, which holds only in-frame ones; the method was immunoSEQ multiplex PCR. The data hold about 220,000 clones, with roughly four fifths observed a single time. The sample originates from a study of blood T cell repertoires in COVID-19. Turning to the study itself: The United States, Italy and Spain provided the acute and convalescent COVID-19 samples.

CDR3 length: 15 residues. V was shortened by 3 bases and J by 3 bases, with 11 bases between the two germline ends. The germline V gene has CDR1 SGHVS and CDR2 FQNEAQ. This sequence joins TRBV7-8 and TRBJ2-2, with D possibly TRBD1 on 6 matching bases. Source material: peripheral blood. This TCR derives from a woman between 65 and 79 years old with acute or convalescent COVID-19. The chain's CDR3 is CASSFGQRYTGELFF. DNA of the CDR3: TGTGCCAGCAGCTTCGGACAGCGATACACCGGGGAGCTGTTTTTT. Full variable domain (outside the CDR3, taken from reference TRBV7-8 and TRBJ2-2): GAGVSQSPRYKVAKRGQDVALRCDPISGHVSLFWYQQALGQGPEFLTYFQNEAQLDKSGLPSDRFFAERPEGSVSTLKIQRTQQEDSAVYLCASSFGQRYTGELFFGEGSRLTVL.